These 21 T cell receptor beta chains came from one sample sequenced in a study of cytomegalovirus exposure and HLA in healthy donors. The PCR used 60 Vbeta and 13 Jbeta primers. Sequencing used immunoSEQ multiplex PCR; TCRdb keeps in-frame clones, though not all of them. There are approximately 150,000 clones in the sample; roughly 79% occur only once, and roughly 7% lies in the top ten. The sequenced material came from PBMCs. The receptors stem from a male donor in good health and CMV-seropositive.

The gene calls are TRBV4-2 and TRBJ2-2, with 8 bases matching TRBD2. J lost 6 bases, V lost 5 bases, and 5 bases had no gene match. Looked up from germline, CDR1 is LGHNA and CDR2 is YNFKEQ. The CDR3 loop spans 14 amino acids. CDR3 residues: CASSLHGGAGELFF. CDR3 DNA sequence: TGTGCCAGCAGCTTACACGGGGGGGCCGGGGAGCTGTTTTTT.

This clone was counted only a few times. The chain carries TRBV11-3 and TRBJ1-1, with D possibly matching TRBD1 (6 bases). The CDR3 spans 12 residues. Germline V lookup: CDR1 SGHNT, CDR2 YENEEA. The germline V and J ends were trimmed by 4 bases and 7 bases, with 10 bases remaining between them. The DNA of the CDR3 is TGTGCCAGCAGCTCATCCAGGGGTGAAGCTTTCTTT. This codes for CASSSSRGEAFF.

This chain links TRBV6-5 with TRBJ1-1; the match to TRBD1 covers 10 bases. The CDR3 has 15 residues. The germline gives CDR1 MNHEY, CDR2 SVGAGI. Trimming took 6 bases from V and 6 from J; bases not matched to a gene: 10. The CDR3 DNA reads TGTGCCAGCAGCAACCTAGGGACAGGGGCATCTGAAGCTTTCTTT. Its protein product is CASSNLGTGASEAFF.

The chain combines TRBV2 with TRBJ2-3; 10 bases match TRBD2. Per germline, CDR1 SNHLY and CDR2 FYNNEI. This CDR3 is 14 amino acids long. The V segment lost 6 bases and the J segment 6 bases; nucleotides outside the gene matches: 6. The DNA of the CDR3 is TGTGCCAGCAGCCTAGCGGGGGCCGGGGATACGCAGTATTTT. Its protein is CASSLAGAGDTQYF.

This chain uses TRBV9 with TRBJ1-6; 10 bases line up with TRBD1. The CDR3 length is 15 residues. The V segment lost 3 bases and the J segment 10 bases; nucleotides outside the gene matches: 7. CDR1 is SGDLS and CDR2 is YYNGEE in the germline V gene. The CDR3 is CASSGTGTGESPLHF. The CDR3 DNA reads TGTGCCAGCAGCGGAACCGGGACAGGGGAGTCACCCCTCCACTTT.

This chain connects TRBV5-1 to TRBJ2-7; D remains ambiguous. Germline loops: CDR1 SGHRS, CDR2 YFSETQ. The CDR3 length is 13 residues. The V end was cut by 0 bases, the J end by 0 bases, with 4 bases between. The CDR3 DNA reads TGCGCCAGCAGCTTGGCGTACTCCTACGAGCAGTACTTC. Amino acids: CASSLAYSYEQYF.

The J gene is TRBJ1-1, the V gene TRBV7-3; 8 bases align to TRBD1. V shed 3 bases, J shed 8 bases, and the junction held 5 bases outside the gene matches. The CDR3 has 13 amino acids. Germline V gene sequence: CDR1 SGHTA, CDR2 FQGTGA. The CDR3 coding sequence is TGTGCCAGCAGCTTTTCAGGGGGCGGAGAAGCTTTCTTT. It yields the protein CASSFSGGGEAFF.

The chain couples TRBV7-9 to TRBJ2-2; 7 bases agree with TRBD1. The V segment lost 7 bases and the J segment 2 bases; nucleotides outside the gene matches: 4. The CDR3 loop spans 14 amino acids. CDR1 is SEHNR and CDR2 is FQNEAQ in the germline V gene (reference sequence). The CDR3 here is CASKQGPNTGELFF. The CDR3 DNA sequence: TGTGCCAGCAAACAGGGGCCCAACACCGGGGAGCTGTTTTTT.

V gene TRBV5-5 combines with J gene TRBJ2-5; weak D call: TRBD2 (6 bases). CDR3 size: 14 residues. Trimming removed 1 base from V and 4 bases from J, with 11 bases in between. Germline CDR1 is SGHKS and CDR2 is YYEKEE (reference sequence). CDR3 protein: CASSLIPEGETQYF. In nucleotides, the CDR3 is TGTGCCAGCAGCTTGATCCCGGAGGGAGAGACCCAGTACTTC.

The genes are TRBV2 and TRBJ2-7, with D hard to call. Germline assignment: CDR1 SNHLY and CDR2 FYNNEI. The germline V and J ends were trimmed by 4 bases and 6 bases, with 13 bases remaining between them. The CDR3 has 13 residues. CDR3 protein: CASSGLRSREQYF. CDR3 sequence (DNA): TGTGCCAGCAGTGGGCTTCGGAGCCGCGAGCAGTACTTC.

The rearrangement uses TRBV6-5 and TRBJ2-1; TRBD2 matches at 14 bases. Unmatched junction bases numbered 3, after V lost 4 bases and J lost 4 bases. Looked up from germline, CDR1 is MNHEY and CDR2 is SVGAGI. The CDR3 has 16 residues. The CDR3 nucleotides are TGTGCCAGCAGTTTCGGACTAGCGGGGGGATACAATGAGCAGTTCTTC. Its protein product is CASSFGLAGGYNEQFF.

V is TRBV9 and J is TRBJ2-2, with TRBD2 matching 8 bases. V gave up 1 base and J gave up 6 bases; unmatched junction bases: 8. The CDR3 consists of 16 residues. Germline CDR1 reads SGDLS; CDR2 reads YYNGEE. CDR3 region: CASSVSSGLVAGELFF. In DNA form, the CDR3 reads TGTGCCAGCAGCGTAAGTTCGGGACTAGTGGCCGGGGAGCTGTTTTTT.

This rearrangement joins TRBV6-1 to TRBJ1-2, with no clear D. The CDR3 runs 15 residues. V was pared by 2 bases and J by 0 bases, with 10 bases between. From germline, CDR1 is MNHNS and CDR2 SASEGT. Here the CDR3 reads CASSEWQIPNYGYTF. For the CDR3, the DNA is TGTGCCAGCAGTGAATGGCAGATTCCTAACTATGGCTACACCTTC.

The genes are TRBV9 and TRBJ1-1, with D tentatively TRBD1 (5 bases). CDR1 is SGDLS, CDR2 YYNGEE, per germline. The CDR3 runs 15 residues. V lost 0 bases and J 0 bases, leaving 9 bases between the germline ends. The CDR3 here is CASSVGGSLNTEAFF. The CDR3 region has the DNA TGTGCCAGCAGCGTAGGGGGCAGCCTGAACACTGAAGCTTTCTTT.

The rearrangement uses TRBV6-5 and TRBJ1-5; 7 bases are a match to TRBD1. The V and J ends lost 0 bases and 5 bases, in that order; junction bases with no gene match: 1. CDR1 and CDR2 (germline): MNHEY, SVGAGI. CDR3 length: 14 residues. The CDR3 spells CASSYSGTDQPQHF. Here the CDR3 DNA reads TGTGCCAGCAGTTACTCGGGGACAGATCAGCCCCAGCATTTT.

The chain carries TRBV9 and TRBJ1-4; D possibly corresponds to TRBD1 (5 bases). Germline V lookup: CDR1 SGDLS, CDR2 YYNGEE. The CDR3 has 15 amino acids. V lost 2 bases and J 8 bases, leaving 16 bases between the germline ends. The chain's CDR3 is CASSVGGDWWEKLFF. The CDR3 bases are TGTGCCAGCAGCGTGGGAGGGGATTGGTGGGAAAAACTGTTTTTT.

The chain uses TRBV6-1 and TRBJ2-2; D is unclear. Germline CDR1 MNHNS, CDR2 SASEGT. The CDR3 is made up of 15 amino acids. V lost 7 bases and J lost 0, with 12 bases in between. CDR3 in amino acids: CASTLRLPNTGELFF. CDR3 DNA: TGTGCCAGCACCCTCAGGCTACCGAACACCGGGGAGCTGTTTTTT.

This chain joins TRBV6-6 and TRBJ2-1; perhaps TRBD1 as D (6 bases). In germline, CDR1 is MNHNY, CDR2 SVGAGI (reference sequence). The germline V and J ends were trimmed by 6 bases and 5 bases, with 20 bases remaining between them. CDR3 size: 16 residues. The CDR3 sequence is CASSPVGTSNDNEQFF. CDR3 sequence (DNA): TGTGCCAGCAGCCCCGTCGGGACATCGAACGACAATGAGCAGTTCTTC.

The V gene is TRBV4-1, the J gene TRBJ1-2; D is ambiguous. Trimming cost V 4 bases and J 3 bases, with 15 bases left between them. The CDR3 loop spans 15 amino acids. Germline V CDR1 and CDR2: MGHRA, YSYEKL. The CDR3 spells CASSPLAGSDYGYTF. CDR3 coding DNA: TGCGCCAGCAGCCCCCTAGCGGGGAGCGACTATGGCTACACCTTC.

The chain recombines TRBV27 with TRBJ1-5; TRBD1 might be the D (6 bases). V was clipped by 8 bases and J by 3 bases, with 11 bases between them. Germline V lookup: CDR1 MNHEY, CDR2 SMNVEV (reference sequence). The CDR3 loop spans 13 amino acids. CDR3 bases: TGTGCCAGCGGCCAGGGGCTCAATCAGCCCCAGCATTTT. It is translated as CASGQGLNQPQHF.

V usage is TRBV2 and J usage is TRBJ2-7; 10 bases fit TRBD2. This CDR3 region has 16 residues. Trimming cost V 7 bases and J 5 bases; bases outside gene matches: 14. CDR1 SNHLY and CDR2 FYNNEI come from the germline V gene. In nucleotides, the CDR3 is TGTGCCAGCATCGGGAGTTGGGTAGCGGGGGGAAACGAGCAGTACTTC. It codes for CASIGSWVAGGNEQYF.